This section outlines one T cell receptor (beta chain) sequence together with its context. What it binds is unknown. The length of the CDR3 is 13 residues. V lost 5 bases to trimming and J lost 7 bases, with 12 bases between them. CDR1 and CDR2 (germline): SGHRS, YFSETQ. This entry comes from a study of T cells after posttransplantation cyclophosphamide. Measured with immunoSEQ multiplex PCR; TCRdb has only the in-frame clones, and not every one. Altogether about 52,000 clones are present, approximately 94% being singletons, with the ten largest covering about 3%. Findings and caveats of the study: TRB overlap between skin or GI tissue T cells and blood was limited. Later post-transplant blood repertoires were often dominated by donor CD8+ memory clones.

The sample comprised PBMCs. The clonotype was recovered from a woman in her twenties or thirties in good health and a related stem cell transplant donor. The gene calls are TRBV5-1 and TRBJ1-4; a possible D gene is TRBD1 (5 bases). The CDR3 region is CASSRGDAEKLFF. CDR3 bases: TGCGCCAGCAGTCGCGGGGACGCTGAAAAACTGTTTTTT.